The clone carrying this T cell receptor beta chain showed up just once. Its antigen is not identified. This table comes from immunoSEQ multiplex PCR, and its TCRdb copy is limited to in-frame clones, with some not included. The table has around 240,000 clones, nearly 90% seen once. V was shortened by 1 base and J by 2 bases, with 10 bases between the two germline ends. Germline CDR1 reads SGHAT; CDR2 reads FQNNGV. This CDR3 has 15 residues. This sample is part of a study of cytomegalovirus exposure and HLA in healthy donors. Study as a whole: The roughly 130 validation repertoires used the same platform as the 550 to 850 first-cohort repertoires (as reported by a later analysis). The study, taken as a whole, reports: The finding came from a later analysis; first-cohort TCR clusters tended to co-occur in the roughly 120 validation repertoires. The classifier, whose performance was assessed in both the original and validation cohorts, reportedly diagnosed cytomegalovirus status with high specificity and sensitivity. Cytomegalovirus association was listed for about 180 TCR beta chains.

The TCR was taken from a woman aged 18-35 years in good health and CMV-seronegative. This sequence joins TRBV11-2 and TRBJ2-3, with D possibly TRBD1 on 5 matching bases. The sequenced sample was PBMCs. CDR3 amino acids: CASSLAFRVTDTQYF. CDR3 sequence (DNA): TGTGCCAGCAGCTTAGCGTTCAGGGTCACAGATACGCAGTATTTT.